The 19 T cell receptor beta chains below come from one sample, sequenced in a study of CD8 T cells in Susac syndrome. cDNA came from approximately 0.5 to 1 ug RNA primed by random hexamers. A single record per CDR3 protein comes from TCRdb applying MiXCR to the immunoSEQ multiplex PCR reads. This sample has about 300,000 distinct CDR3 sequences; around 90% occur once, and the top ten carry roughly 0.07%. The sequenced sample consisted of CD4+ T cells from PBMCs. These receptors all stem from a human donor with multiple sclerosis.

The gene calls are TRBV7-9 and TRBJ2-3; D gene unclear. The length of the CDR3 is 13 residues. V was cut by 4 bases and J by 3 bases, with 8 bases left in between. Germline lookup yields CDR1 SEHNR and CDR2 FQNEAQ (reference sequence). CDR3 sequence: CASSWARTDTQYF. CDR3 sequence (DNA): TGTGCCAGCAGCTGGGCCAGAACAGATACGCAGTATTTT.

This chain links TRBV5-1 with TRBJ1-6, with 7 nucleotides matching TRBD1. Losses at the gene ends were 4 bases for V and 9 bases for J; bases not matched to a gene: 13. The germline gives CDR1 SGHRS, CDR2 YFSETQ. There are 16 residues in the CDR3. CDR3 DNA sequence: TGCGCCAGCAGCCCACGGGACAGAGGCGTAGGTTCACCCCTCCACTTT. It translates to CASSPRDRGVGSPLHF.

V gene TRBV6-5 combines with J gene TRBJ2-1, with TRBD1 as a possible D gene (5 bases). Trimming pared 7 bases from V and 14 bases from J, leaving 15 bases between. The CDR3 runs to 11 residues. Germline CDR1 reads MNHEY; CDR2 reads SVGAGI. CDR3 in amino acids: CASTQGQGEFF. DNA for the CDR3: TGTGCCAGCACCCAAGGGCAGGGTGAGTTCTTC.

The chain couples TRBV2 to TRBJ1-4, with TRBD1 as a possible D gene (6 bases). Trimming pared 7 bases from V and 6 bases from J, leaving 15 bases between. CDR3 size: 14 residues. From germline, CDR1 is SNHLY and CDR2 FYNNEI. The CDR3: CASTQQGIDEKLFF. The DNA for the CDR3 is TGTGCCAGCACCCAACAGGGCATAGATGAAAAACTGTTTTTT.

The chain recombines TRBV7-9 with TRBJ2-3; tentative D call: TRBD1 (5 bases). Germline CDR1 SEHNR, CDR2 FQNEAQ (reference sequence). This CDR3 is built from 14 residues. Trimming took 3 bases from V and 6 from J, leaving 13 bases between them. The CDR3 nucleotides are TGTGCCAGCAGCTTGGGAAGGGGAAGGGATACGCAGTATTTT. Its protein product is CASSLGRGRDTQYF.

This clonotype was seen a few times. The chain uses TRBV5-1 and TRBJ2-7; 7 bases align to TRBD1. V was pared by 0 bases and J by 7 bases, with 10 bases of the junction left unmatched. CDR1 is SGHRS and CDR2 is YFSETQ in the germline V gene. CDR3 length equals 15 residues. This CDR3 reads CASSLAVTGAAEQYF. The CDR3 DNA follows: TGCGCCAGCAGCTTGGCGGTTACAGGGGCAGCTGAGCAGTACTTC.

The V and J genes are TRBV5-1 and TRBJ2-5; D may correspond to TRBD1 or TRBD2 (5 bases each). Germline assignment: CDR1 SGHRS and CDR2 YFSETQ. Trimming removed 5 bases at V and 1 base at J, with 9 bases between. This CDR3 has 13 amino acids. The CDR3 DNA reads TGCGCCAGCAGAAGTGGGGGCCAAGAGACCCAGTACTTC. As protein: CASRSGGQETQYF.

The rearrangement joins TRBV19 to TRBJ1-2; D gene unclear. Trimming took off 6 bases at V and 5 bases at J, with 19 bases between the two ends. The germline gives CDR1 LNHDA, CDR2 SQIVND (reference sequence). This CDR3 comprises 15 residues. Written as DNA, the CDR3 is TGTGCCAGTAGCATCCGAGCGGGTCCGAGATATGGCTACACCTTC. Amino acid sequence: CASSIRAGPRYGYTF.

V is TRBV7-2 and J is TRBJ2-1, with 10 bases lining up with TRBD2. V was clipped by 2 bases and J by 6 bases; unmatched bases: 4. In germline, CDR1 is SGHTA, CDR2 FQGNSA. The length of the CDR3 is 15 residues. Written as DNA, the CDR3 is TGTGCCAGCAGCTTAATAGCGGGAGGCCCCAATGAGCAGTTCTTC. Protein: CASSLIAGGPNEQFF. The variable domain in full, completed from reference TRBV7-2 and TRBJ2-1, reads GAGVSQSPSNKVTEKGKDVELRCDPISGHTALYWYRQSLGQGLEFLIYFQGNSAPDKSGLPSDRFSAERTGGSVSTLTIQRTQQEDSAVYLCASSLIAGGPNEQFFGPGTRLTVL.

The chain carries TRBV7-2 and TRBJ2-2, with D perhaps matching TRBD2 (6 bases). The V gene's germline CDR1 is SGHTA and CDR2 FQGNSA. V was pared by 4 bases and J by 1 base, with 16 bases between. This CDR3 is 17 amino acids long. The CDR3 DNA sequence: TGTGCCAGCAGCTCGTCTCGGGGACTTCGGAACACCGGGGAGCTGTTTTTT. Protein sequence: CASSSSRGLRNTGELFF.

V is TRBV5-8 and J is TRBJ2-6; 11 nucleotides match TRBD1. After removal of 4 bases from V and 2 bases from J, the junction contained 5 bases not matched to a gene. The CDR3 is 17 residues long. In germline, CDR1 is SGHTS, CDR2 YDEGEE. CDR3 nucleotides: TGTGCCAGCAGCGGACAGGGGGCGCCTCCTGGGGCCAACGTCCTGACTTTC. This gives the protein CASSGQGAPPGANVLTF.

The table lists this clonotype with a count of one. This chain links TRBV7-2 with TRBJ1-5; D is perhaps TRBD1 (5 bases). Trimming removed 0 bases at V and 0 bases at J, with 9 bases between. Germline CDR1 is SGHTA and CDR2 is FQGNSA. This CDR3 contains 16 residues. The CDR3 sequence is CASSLAPTASNQPQHF. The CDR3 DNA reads TGTGCCAGCAGCTTAGCGCCGACAGCTAGCAATCAGCCCCAGCATTTT.

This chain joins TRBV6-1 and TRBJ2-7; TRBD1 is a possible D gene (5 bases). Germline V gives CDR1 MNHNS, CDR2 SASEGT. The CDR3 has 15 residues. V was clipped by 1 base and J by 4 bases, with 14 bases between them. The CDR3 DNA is TGTGCCAGCAGTGAAGGTTGGGGCTCGGGTTACGAGCAGTACTTC. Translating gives CASSEGWGSGYEQYF.

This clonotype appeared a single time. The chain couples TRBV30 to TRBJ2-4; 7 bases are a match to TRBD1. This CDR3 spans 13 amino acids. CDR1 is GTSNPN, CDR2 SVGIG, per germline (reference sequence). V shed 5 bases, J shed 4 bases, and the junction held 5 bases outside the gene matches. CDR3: CAWSGQMKNIQYF. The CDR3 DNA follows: TGTGCCTGGTCGGGACAGATGAAAAACATTCAGTACTTC.

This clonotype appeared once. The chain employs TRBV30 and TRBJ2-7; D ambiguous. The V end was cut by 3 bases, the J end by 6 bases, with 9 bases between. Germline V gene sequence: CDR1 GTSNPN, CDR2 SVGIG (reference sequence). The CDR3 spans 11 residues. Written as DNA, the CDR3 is TGTGCCTGGAGCCATAACTTCGAGCAGTACTTC. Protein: CAWSHNFEQYF. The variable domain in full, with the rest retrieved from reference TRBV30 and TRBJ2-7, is SQTIHQWPATLVQPVGSPLSLECTVEGTSNPNLYWYRQAAGRGLQLLFYSVGIGQISSEVPQNLSASRPQDRQFILSSKKLLLSDSGFYLCAWSHNFEQYFGPGTRLTVT.

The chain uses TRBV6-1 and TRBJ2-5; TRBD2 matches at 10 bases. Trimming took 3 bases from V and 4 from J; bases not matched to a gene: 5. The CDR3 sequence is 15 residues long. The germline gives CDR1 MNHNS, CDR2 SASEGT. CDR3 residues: CASSEASGSGETQYF. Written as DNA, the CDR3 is TGTGCCAGCAGTGAGGCTAGCGGGAGTGGAGAGACCCAGTACTTC.

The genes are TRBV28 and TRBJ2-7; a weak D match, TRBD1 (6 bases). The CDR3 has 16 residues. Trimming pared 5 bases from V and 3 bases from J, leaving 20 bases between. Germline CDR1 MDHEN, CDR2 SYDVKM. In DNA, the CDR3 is TGTGCCAGCAGTACCTTAATTAGGGGGACACACTACGAGCAGTACTTC. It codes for CASSTLIRGTHYEQYF.

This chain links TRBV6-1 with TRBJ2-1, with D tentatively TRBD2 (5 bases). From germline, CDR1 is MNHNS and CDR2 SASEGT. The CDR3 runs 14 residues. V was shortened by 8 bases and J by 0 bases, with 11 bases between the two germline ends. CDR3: CASAGIRSYNEQFF. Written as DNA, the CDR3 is TGTGCCAGCGCCGGGATCCGCTCCTACAATGAGCAGTTCTTC.

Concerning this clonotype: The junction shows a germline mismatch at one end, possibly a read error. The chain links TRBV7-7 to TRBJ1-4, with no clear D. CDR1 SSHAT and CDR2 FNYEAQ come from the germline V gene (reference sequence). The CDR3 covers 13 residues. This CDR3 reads CASSLSQAEKLFF. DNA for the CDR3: TGTGCTAGCAGCTTAAGCCAGGCAGAAAAACTGTTTTTT.